Described below is a single T cell receptor (beta chain) sequence and its context. TCRdb's table, derived via immunoSEQ multiplex PCR, lists solely in-frame clones and lacks some. The sample has 150,000 to 200,000 clones, about 88% seen once. These data come from a study of blood T cell repertoires in COVID-19. This CDR3 is 14 amino acids long. V lost 1 base and J 7 bases, leaving 12 bases between the germline ends. Germline lookup yields CDR1 MNHNS and CDR2 SASEGT. The sequence was collected from a woman older than 75 in a cohort sampled during active or convalescent COVID-19. Sequenced material: peripheral blood. This sequence joins TRBV6-1 and TRBJ2-3, with D perhaps TRBD2 (5 bases). CDR3 coding DNA: TGTGCCAGCAGTGAAGAATGGAGGTCAAATACGCAGTATTTT. Residues: CASSEEWRSNTQYF.